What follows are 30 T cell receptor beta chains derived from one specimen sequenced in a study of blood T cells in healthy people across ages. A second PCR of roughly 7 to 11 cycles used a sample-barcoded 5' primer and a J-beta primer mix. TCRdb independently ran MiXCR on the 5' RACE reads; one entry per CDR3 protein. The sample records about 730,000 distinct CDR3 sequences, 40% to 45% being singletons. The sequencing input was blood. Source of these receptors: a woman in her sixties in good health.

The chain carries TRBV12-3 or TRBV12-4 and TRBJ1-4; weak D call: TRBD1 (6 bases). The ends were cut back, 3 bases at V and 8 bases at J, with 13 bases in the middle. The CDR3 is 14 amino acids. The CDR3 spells CASSFTGWEEKLFF. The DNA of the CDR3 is TGTGCCAGCAGTTTCACAGGGTGGGAGGAAAAACTGTTTTTT.

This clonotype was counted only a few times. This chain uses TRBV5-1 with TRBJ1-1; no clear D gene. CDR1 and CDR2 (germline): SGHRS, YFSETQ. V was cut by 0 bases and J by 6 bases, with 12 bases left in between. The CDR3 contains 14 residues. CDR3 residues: CASSLAPQAPEAFF. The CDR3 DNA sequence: TGCGCCAGCAGCTTGGCACCGCAGGCCCCTGAAGCTTTCTTT.

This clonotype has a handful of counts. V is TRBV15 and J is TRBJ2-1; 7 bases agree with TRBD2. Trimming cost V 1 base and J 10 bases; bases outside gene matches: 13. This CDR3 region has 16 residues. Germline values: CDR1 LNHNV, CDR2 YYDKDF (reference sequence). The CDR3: CATSRAMAGLPWEQFF. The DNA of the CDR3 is TGTGCCACCAGCAGAGCCATGGCGGGACTACCTTGGGAGCAGTTCTTC.

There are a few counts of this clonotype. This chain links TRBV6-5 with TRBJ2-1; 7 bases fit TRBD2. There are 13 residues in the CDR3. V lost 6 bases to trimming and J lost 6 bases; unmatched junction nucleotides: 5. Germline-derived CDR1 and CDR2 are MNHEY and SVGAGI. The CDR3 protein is CASRRGRANEQFF. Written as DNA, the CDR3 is TGTGCCAGCAGGCGGGGGAGGGCCAATGAGCAGTTCTTC.

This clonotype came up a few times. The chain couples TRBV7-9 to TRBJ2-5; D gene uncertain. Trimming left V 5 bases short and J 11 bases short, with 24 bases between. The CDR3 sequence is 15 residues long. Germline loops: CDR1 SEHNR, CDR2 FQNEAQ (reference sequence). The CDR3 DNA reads TGTGCCAGCAGCGCGGCCGCCACATACCACAATGAGCAGTACTTC. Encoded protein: CASSAAATYHNEQYF.

CDR3 in amino acids: CASNNRGALGGRSGEQFF. CDR3 coding DNA: TGTGCCAGCAACAATCGGGGGGCTCTTGGCGGGAGAAGCGGTGAGCAGTTCTTC. The J gene is TRBJ2-1, the V gene TRBV6-2 or TRBV6-3, with D possibly being TRBD2 (7 bases). Germline CDR1 is MNHEY and CDR2 is SVGEGT. This CDR3 is 18 amino acids long. V dropped 7 bases and J dropped 9 bases, with 31 bases sitting between them.

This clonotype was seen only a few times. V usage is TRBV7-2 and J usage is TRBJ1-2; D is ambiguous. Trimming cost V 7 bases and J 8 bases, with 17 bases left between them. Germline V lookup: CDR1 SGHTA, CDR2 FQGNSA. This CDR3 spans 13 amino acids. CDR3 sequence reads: CASTISDLGGYTF. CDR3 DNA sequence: TGTGCCAGCACAATTTCCGACCTAGGCGGCTACACCTTC.

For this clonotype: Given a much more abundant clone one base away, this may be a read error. CDR3 nucleotides: TGTGCCTCCGAGGGACAGGGACATGACGAGCAGTACTTC. It codes for CASEGQGHDEQYF. This sequence joins TRBV10-3 and TRBJ2-4; the match to TRBD1 covers 9 bases. Judging by the DNA end, TRBJ2-7 fits better; the J call may be wrong. The CDR3 consists of 13 residues. CDR1 and CDR2 (germline): ENHRY, SYGVKD.

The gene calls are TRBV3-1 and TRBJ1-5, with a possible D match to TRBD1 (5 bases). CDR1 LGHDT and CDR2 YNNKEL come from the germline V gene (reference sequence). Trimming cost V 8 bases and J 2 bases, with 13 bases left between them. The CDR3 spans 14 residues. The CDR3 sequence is CASAPRGGNQPQHF. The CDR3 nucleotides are TGTGCCAGCGCACCTCGAGGGGGCAATCAGCCCCAGCATTTT.

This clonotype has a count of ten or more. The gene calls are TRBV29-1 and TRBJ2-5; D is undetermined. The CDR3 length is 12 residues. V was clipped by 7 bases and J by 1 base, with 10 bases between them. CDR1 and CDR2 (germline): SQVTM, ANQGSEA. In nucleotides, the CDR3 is TGCAGCGGGACGGATTCCCAAGAGACCCAGTACTTC. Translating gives CSGTDSQETQYF.

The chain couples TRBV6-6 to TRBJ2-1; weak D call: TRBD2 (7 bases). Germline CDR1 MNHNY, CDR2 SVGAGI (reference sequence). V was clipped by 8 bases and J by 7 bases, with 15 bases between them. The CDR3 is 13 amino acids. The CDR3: CASGASGQNEQFF. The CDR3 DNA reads TGTGCCAGCGGGGCTAGCGGACAGAATGAGCAGTTCTTC.

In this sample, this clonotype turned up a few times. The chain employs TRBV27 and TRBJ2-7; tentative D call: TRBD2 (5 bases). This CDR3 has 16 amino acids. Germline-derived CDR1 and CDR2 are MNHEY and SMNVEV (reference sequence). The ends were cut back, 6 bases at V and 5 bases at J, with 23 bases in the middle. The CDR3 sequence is CASSPIFGRIGDEQYF. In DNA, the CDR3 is TGTGCCAGCAGCCCGATCTTTGGCAGGATCGGGGACGAGCAGTACTTC.

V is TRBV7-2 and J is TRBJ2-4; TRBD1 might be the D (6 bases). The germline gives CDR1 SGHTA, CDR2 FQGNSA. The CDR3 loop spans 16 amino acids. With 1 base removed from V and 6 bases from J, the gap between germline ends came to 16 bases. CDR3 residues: CASSLGQPGARNIQYF. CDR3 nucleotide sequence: TGTGCCAGCAGCTTAGGTCAGCCAGGGGCGCGAAACATTCAGTACTTC.

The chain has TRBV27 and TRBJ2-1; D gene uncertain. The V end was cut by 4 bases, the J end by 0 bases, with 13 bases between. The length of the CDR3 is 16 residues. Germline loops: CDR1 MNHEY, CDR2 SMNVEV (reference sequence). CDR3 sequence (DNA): TGTGCCAGCAGTTATAGCCCCAGCAGCTCCTACAATGAGCAGTTCTTC. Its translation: CASSYSPSSSYNEQFF.

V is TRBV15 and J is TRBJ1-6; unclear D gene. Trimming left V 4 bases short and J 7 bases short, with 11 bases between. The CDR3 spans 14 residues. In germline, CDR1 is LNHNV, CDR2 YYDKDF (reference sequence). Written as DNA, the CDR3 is TGTGCCACCAGCACCCGGGTCTACAATTCACCCCTCCACTTT. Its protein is CATSTRVYNSPLHF.

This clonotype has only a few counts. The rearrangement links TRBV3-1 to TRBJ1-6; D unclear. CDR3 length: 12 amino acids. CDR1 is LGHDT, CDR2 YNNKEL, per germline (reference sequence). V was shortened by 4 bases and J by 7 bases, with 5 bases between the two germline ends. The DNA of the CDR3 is TGTGCCAGCAGCCCCCTAAATTCACCCCTCCACTTT. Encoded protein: CASSPLNSPLHF.

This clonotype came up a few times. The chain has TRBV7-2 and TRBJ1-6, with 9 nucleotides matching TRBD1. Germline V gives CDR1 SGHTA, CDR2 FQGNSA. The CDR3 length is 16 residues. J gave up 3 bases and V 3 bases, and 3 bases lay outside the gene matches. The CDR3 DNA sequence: TGTGCCAGCAGCTTCCCGGACAGGGGCTATAATTCACCCCTCCACTTT. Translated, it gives CASSFPDRGYNSPLHF.

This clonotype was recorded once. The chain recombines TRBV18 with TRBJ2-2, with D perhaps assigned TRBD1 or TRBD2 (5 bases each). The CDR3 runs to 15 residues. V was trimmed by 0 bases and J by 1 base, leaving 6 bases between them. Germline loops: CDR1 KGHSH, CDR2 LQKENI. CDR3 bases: TGTGCCAGCTCACCACCGAGGGGGAACACCGGGGAGCTGTTTTTT. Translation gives CASSPPRGNTGELFF.

This chain's CDR3 is CSAKGLGVGQFF. CDR3 nucleotide sequence: TGCAGTGCTAAAGGACTAGGGGTTGGGCAGTTCTTC. The V and J genes are TRBV20-1 and TRBJ2-1; 7 nucleotides line up with TRBD2. Germline V gives CDR1 DFQATT, CDR2 SNEGSKA (reference sequence). V gave up 4 bases and J gave up 12 bases; unmatched junction bases: 9. CDR3 size: 12 residues.

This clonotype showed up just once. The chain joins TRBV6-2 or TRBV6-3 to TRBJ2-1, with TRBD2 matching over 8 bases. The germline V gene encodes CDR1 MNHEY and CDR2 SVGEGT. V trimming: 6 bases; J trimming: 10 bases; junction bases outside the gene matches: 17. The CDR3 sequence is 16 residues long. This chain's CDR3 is CASRDLGLVGAEEQFF. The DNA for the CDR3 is TGTGCCAGCAGAGACCTGGGACTAGTGGGAGCAGAAGAGCAGTTCTTC.

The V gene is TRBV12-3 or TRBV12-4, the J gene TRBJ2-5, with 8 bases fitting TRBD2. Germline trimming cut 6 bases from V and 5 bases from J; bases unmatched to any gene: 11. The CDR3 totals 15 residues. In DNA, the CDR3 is TGTGCCAGCAGCCGCTCATCGGGGGGGCCGGAGACCCAGTACTTC. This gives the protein CASSRSSGGPETQYF.

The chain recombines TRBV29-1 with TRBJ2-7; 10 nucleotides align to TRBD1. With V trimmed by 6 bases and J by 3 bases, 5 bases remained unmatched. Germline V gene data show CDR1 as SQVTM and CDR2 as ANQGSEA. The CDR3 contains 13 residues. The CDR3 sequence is CSVGDRGGYEQYF. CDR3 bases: TGCAGCGTAGGGGACAGGGGAGGCTACGAGCAGTACTTC.

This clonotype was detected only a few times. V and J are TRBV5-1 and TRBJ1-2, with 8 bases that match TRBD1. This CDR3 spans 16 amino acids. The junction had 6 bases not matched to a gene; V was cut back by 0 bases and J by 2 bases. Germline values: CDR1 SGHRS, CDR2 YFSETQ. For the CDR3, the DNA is TGCGCCAGCAGCTTGGACCCGACAGGGGCAAACTATGGCTACACCTTC. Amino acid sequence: CASSLDPTGANYGYTF.

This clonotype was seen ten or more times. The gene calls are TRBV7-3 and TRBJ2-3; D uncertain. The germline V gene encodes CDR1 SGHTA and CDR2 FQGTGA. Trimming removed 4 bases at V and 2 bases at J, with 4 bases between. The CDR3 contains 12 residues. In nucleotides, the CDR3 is TGTGCCAGCAGCTATGACACAGATACGCAGTATTTT. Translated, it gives CASSYDTDTQYF.

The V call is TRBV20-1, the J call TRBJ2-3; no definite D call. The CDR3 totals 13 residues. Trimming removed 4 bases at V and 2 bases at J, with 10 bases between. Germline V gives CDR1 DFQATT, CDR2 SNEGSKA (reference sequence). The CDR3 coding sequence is TGCAGTGCTATCTCTACACACACAGATACGCAGTATTTT. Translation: CSAISTHTDTQYF.

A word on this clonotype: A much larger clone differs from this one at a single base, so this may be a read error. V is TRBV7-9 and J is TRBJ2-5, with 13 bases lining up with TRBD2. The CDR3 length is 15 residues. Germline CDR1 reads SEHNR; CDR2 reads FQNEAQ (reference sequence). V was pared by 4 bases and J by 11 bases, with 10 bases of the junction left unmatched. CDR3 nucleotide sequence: TGTGCCAGCAGCTCGGGACTAGCGGGGATCGGTGAGCAGTACTTC. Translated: CASSSGLAGIGEQYF. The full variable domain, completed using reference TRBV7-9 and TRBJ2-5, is DTGVSQNPRHKITKRGQNVTFRCDPISEHNRLYWYRQTLGQGPEFLTYFQNEAQLEKSRLLSDRFSAERPKGSFSTLEIQRTEQGDSAMYLCASSSGLAGIGEQYFGPGTRLLVL.

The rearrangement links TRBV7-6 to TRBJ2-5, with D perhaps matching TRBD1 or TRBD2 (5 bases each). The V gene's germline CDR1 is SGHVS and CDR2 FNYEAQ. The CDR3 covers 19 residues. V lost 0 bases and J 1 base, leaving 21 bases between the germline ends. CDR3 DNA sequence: TGTGCCAGCAGCTTAGCGCCGGGGACCACAACGCACCCCCAAGAGACCCAGTACTTC. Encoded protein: CASSLAPGTTTHPQETQYF.

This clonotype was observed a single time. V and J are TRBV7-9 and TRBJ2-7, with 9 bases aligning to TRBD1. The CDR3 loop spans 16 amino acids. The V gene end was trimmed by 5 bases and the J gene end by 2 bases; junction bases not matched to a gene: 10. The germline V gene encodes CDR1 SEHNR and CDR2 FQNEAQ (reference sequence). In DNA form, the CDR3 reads TGTGCCAGCAGCCTGGGACAGGGCGAAAGAACCTACGAGCAGTACTTC. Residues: CASSLGQGERTYEQYF.

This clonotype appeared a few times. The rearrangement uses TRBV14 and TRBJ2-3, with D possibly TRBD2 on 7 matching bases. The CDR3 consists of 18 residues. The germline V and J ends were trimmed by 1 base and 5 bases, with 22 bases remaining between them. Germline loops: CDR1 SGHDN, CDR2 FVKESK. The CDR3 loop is CASSQVFSRGRLGDTQYF. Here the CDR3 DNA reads TGTGCCAGCAGCCAAGTGTTTTCGCGGGGGCGCTTGGGAGATACGCAGTATTTT.

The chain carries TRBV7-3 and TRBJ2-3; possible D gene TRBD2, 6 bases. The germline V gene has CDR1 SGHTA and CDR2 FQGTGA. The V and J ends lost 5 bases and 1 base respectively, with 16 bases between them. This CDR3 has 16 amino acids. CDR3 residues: CASSMGSWGGTDTQYF. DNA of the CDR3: TGTGCCAGCAGCATGGGGTCATGGGGGGGCACAGATACGCAGTATTTT.